This is a list of T cell receptor beta chains from one sample in a study of blood T cell repertoires in COVID-19. The assay was immunoSEQ multiplex PCR, and TCRdb's table has in-frame clones only and misses some. The repertoire includes 100,000 to 150,000 clones, roughly 80% of them detected once, and around 6.2% sits in the top ten. Input material: peripheral blood. The receptors were gathered from a man aged 80 or over with COVID-19, enrolled during active disease. Both conserved end residues are part of each CDR3. A D gene is named only where the DNA matches it firmly. Where a row states a size, it is once, few, many or the class of an expanded clone; other rows omit it.

V gene: TRBV4-2
D gene: TRBD1
clone size: -
J gene: TRBJ1-3
CDR3 DNA: TGTGCCAGCAGCCAAGAAAACAGGGGCGGAAACACCATATATTTT
CDR3 protein: CASSQENRGGNTIYF

V gene: TRBV24-1
D gene: TRBD1
clone size: -
J gene: TRBJ1-4
CDR3 DNA: TGTGCCACCAGTGGCGACAGGGGAAAACTGTTTTTT
CDR3 protein: CATSGDRGKLFF

V gene: TRBV4-2
D gene: TRBD2
clone size: -
J gene: TRBJ2-5
CDR3 DNA: TGTGCCAGCAGCCAAGGGACTAGCGGTGTGGATGAGACCCAGTACTTC
CDR3 protein: CASSQGTSGVDETQYF

V gene: TRBV18
D gene: -
clone size: -
J gene: TRBJ2-3
CDR3 DNA: TGTGCCAGCTCACTAGAGGGACTTCCTAATACGCAGTATTTT
CDR3 protein: CASSLEGLPNTQYF

V gene: TRBV6-6
D gene: -
clone size: few
J gene: TRBJ1-2
CDR3 DNA: TGTGCCAGCAGTTACGAGGAGTATGGCTACACCTTC
CDR3 protein: CASSYEEYGYTF

V gene: TRBV28
D gene: -
clone size: -
J gene: TRBJ2-1
CDR3 DNA: TGTGCCAGCAGTCCGAGCTGGAGCTATAGCGAGGGCAATGAGCAGTTCTTC
CDR3 protein: CASSPSWSYSEGNEQFF

V gene: TRBV4-3
D gene: TRBD2
clone size: -
J gene: TRBJ2-1
CDR3 DNA: TGCGCCAGCAGCCAGGGACTAGCGGGATTCCCCTCCTACAATGAGCAGTTCTTC
CDR3 protein: CASSQGLAGFPSYNEQFF

V gene: TRBV28
D gene: -
clone size: -
J gene: TRBJ1-3
CDR3 DNA: TGTGCCAGCAGTCTTGGACAGAATGGAAACACCATATATTTT
CDR3 protein: CASSLGQNGNTIYF

V gene: TRBV25-1
D gene: -
clone size: few
J gene: TRBJ2-7
CDR3 DNA: TGTGCCAGCTCCGACATCTCTTACGAGCAGTACTTC
CDR3 protein: CASSDISYEQYF

V gene: TRBV6-6
D gene: -
clone size: -
J gene: TRBJ2-1
CDR3 DNA: TGTGCCAGCGTACAGGGATACAATGAGCAGTTCTTC
CDR3 protein: CASVQGYNEQFF

V gene: TRBV4-1
D gene: -
clone size: -
J gene: TRBJ1-3
CDR3 DNA: TGCGCCAGCAGCCTTAGTGGGCCTGGAAACACCATATATTTT
CDR3 protein: CASSLSGPGNTIYF

V gene: TRBV10-3
D gene: TRBD2
clone size: -
J gene: TRBJ2-7
CDR3 DNA: TGTGCCATCAGCCCGGGACTAGGCGGGAACTACGAGCAGTACTTC
CDR3 protein: CAISPGLGGNYEQYF

V gene: TRBV7-9
D gene: -
clone size: once
J gene: TRBJ1-5
CDR3 DNA: TGTGCCAGCAGCTTATTAAATCAGCCCCAGCATTTT
CDR3 protein: CASSLLNQPQHF

V gene: TRBV12-5
D gene: -
clone size: -
J gene: TRBJ1-1
CDR3 DNA: TGTGCTAGTGGTTTCTGGGAGGACACTGAAGCTTTCTTT
CDR3 protein: CASGFWEDTEAFF

V gene: TRBV6-6
D gene: TRBD1
clone size: once
J gene: TRBJ1-6
CDR3 DNA: TGTGCCAGCAGTCAACTGGGACAGATTTCACCCCTCCACTTT
CDR3 protein: CASSQLGQISPLHF

V gene: TRBV3-1/TRBV3-2
D gene: -
clone size: few
J gene: TRBJ1-1
CDR3 DNA: TGTGCCAGCAGCCAACCCCTAGACACTGAAGCTTTCTTT
CDR3 protein: CASSQPLDTEAFF